One and the same sample provided the 21 T cell receptor beta chains below, sequenced in a study of CD8 T cell repertoires and HIV-1 epitope variants. Data came from immunoSEQ multiplex PCR; TCRdb stores just in-frame clones and leaves some out. The sample has about 95,000 clones, almost 75% seen once; the top ten hold about 26%. Sequencing was performed on uncultured baseline CD8+ T cells from peripheral blood mononuclear cells (PBMCs). All receptors come from a male donor with HIV.

The chain combines TRBV28 with TRBJ2-1; perhaps TRBD1 as D (6 bases). The germline gives CDR1 MDHEN, CDR2 SYDVKM. Trimming pared 5 bases from V and 7 bases from J, leaving 18 bases between. This CDR3 spans 15 amino acids. The CDR3 region is CASSLQTGRGNEQFF. The CDR3 nucleotides are TGTGCCAGCAGTCTTCAGACAGGCCGAGGTAATGAGCAGTTCTTC.

V is TRBV5-1 and J is TRBJ2-5; D possibly corresponds to TRBD2 (6 bases). V was clipped by 7 bases and J by 1 base, with 14 bases between them. Germline CDR1 and CDR2: SGHRS and YFSETQ. This CDR3 is built from 14 residues. The CDR3 DNA reads TGCGCCAGCGGGGCAGGAGGGATCCAAGAGACCCAGTACTTC. Its protein product is CASGAGGIQETQYF.

This chain joins TRBV27 and TRBJ2-1; maybe TRBD1 (8 bases). CDR1 MNHEY and CDR2 SMNVEV come from the germline V gene (reference sequence). This CDR3 contains 14 residues. V lost 7 bases, J lost 7 bases, and 17 bases lay in between. DNA for the CDR3: TGTGCCAGCAAACTACAGGGGGGGTGGAATGAGCAGTTCTTC. Translation gives CASKLQGGWNEQFF.

The gene calls are TRBV6-6 and TRBJ2-1; D is unclear. With 9 bases removed from V and 4 bases from J, the gap between germline ends came to 16 bases. CDR1 is MNHNY, CDR2 SVGAGI, per germline (reference sequence). The CDR3 contains 14 residues. CDR3 sequence: CASAVSSPYNEQFF. In DNA, the CDR3 is TGTGCCAGTGCGGTCAGTTCACCTTACAATGAGCAGTTCTTC.

V is TRBV6-5 and J is TRBJ2-1; TRBD2 might be the D (5 bases). Per the germline V gene, CDR1 is MNHEY and CDR2 is SVGAGI. The CDR3 spans 15 residues. Trimming took 7 bases from V and 8 from J, leaving 21 bases between them. CDR3 DNA: TGTGCCAGCACTGCCTACGGAGGCCAGTACGATGAGCAGTTCTTC. This gives the protein CASTAYGGQYDEQFF.

The chain joins TRBV19 to TRBJ2-2; D might be TRBD1 (6 bases). The CDR3 is made up of 14 amino acids. Between the trimmed V and J ends, which lost 7 bases and 3 bases, there was a span of 12 bases. Germline V CDR1 and CDR2: LNHDA, SQIVND (reference sequence). The CDR3 region has the DNA TGTGCCAGTACCAGGGGCGGAGACACCGGGGAGCTGTTTTTT. Translated, it gives CASTRGGDTGELFF.

Only a few counts were recorded for this clone. The gene calls are TRBV28 and TRBJ2-6, with TRBD2 as a possible D gene (6 bases). V was trimmed by 2 bases and J by 2 bases, leaving 7 bases between them. CDR1 and CDR2 from the germline V gene are MDHEN and SYDVKM. This CDR3 has 15 residues. CDR3 DNA: TGTGCCAGCAGTTTAGCGGGGACTGGGGCCAACGTCCTGACTTTC. Translation gives CASSLAGTGANVLTF.

CDR3 DNA: TGTGCCAGCAGTTTAGACAGCAATCAGCCCCAGCATTTT. Translated: CASSLDSNQPQHF. J is TRBJ1-5 and V is TRBV27; no definite D call. The V gene lost 2 bases and the J gene lost 1 base, with 3 bases spanning the gap. The CDR3 runs 13 residues. CDR1 and CDR2 from the germline V gene are MNHEY and SMNVEV (reference sequence).

This clone was counted a few times. The chain couples TRBV25-1 to TRBJ1-1; D might be TRBD1 (5 bases). CDR1 is MGHDK and CDR2 is SYGVNS in the germline V gene. The germline V and J ends were trimmed by 6 bases and 3 bases, with 14 bases remaining between them. This CDR3 has 14 residues. The CDR3 DNA follows: TGTGCCAGCAGCCGTTGGGGGGAAGACACTGAAGCTTTCTTT. Its translation is CASSRWGEDTEAFF.

This chain connects TRBV6-1 to TRBJ2-5; D is unclear. V shed 4 bases and J shed 4 bases, with 13 bases lying between them. The V gene's germline CDR1 is MNHNS and CDR2 SASEGT. The CDR3 covers 14 residues. CDR3 sequence (DNA): TGTGCCAGCAGTGCACATCTAGATCCAGAGACCCAGTACTTC. As protein: CASSAHLDPETQYF.

The chain carries TRBV18 and TRBJ1-5; 7 bases map to TRBD1. Germline CDR1 KGHSH, CDR2 LQKENI. Germline trimming cut 4 bases from V and 8 bases from J; bases unmatched to any gene: 8. The CDR3 is made up of 14 amino acids. CDR3 DNA: TGTGCCAGCTCACTACAGGGGCTAGGGGAGCCCCAGCATTTT. Translation gives CASSLQGLGEPQHF.

This sequence joins TRBV5-4 and TRBJ2-3, with 12 bases fitting TRBD2. Per germline, CDR1 SGHNT and CDR2 YYREEE (reference sequence). The CDR3 length is 15 residues. V trimming: 0 bases; J trimming: 6 bases; junction bases outside the gene matches: 2. The CDR3 DNA is TGTGCCAGCAGCTTGGGACTAGCGGGAGTTGATACGCAGTATTTT. It specifies CASSLGLAGVDTQYF.

The V gene is TRBV11-2, the J gene TRBJ1-1; 7 nucleotides agree with TRBD1. Germline V gives CDR1 SGHAT, CDR2 FQNNGV. Germline trimming cut 0 bases from V and 3 bases from J; bases unmatched to any gene: 7. The CDR3 runs 16 residues. CDR3 amino acids: CASSLEGQGGYTEAFF. The CDR3 DNA follows: TGTGCCAGCAGCTTAGAGGGCCAGGGGGGTTACACTGAAGCTTTCTTT.

The chain is built from TRBV6-5 and TRBJ1-1; D ambiguous. Per the germline V gene, CDR1 is MNHEY and CDR2 is SVGAGI. Deletions cut 10 bases from V and 1 base from J, with 13 bases between. The CDR3 sequence is 13 residues long. The CDR3 DNA reads as TGTGCCACCACGACATGGACGAACACTGAAGCTTTCTTT. Its protein product is CATTTWTNTEAFF.

The gene calls are TRBV6-6 and TRBJ2-5, with TRBD2 matching over 8 bases. After removal of 3 bases from V and 5 bases from J, the junction contained 8 bases not matched to a gene. CDR3 length: 15 residues. The germline V gene encodes CDR1 MNHNY and CDR2 SVGAGI (reference sequence). The CDR3 DNA reads as TGTGCCAGCAGTTATCCGGGGGGGGACGCGGAGACCCAGTACTTC. Protein: CASSYPGGDAETQYF.

The chain combines TRBV6-5 with TRBJ1-2; D is unclear. Trimming pared 2 bases from V and 6 bases from J, leaving 10 bases between. The germline CDR1 and CDR2 sequences are MNHEY and SVGAGI. This CDR3 is built from 13 residues. CDR3: CASSYVATDGYTF. The CDR3 DNA sequence: TGTGCCAGCAGTTACGTGGCGACGGATGGCTACACCTTC.

The chain couples TRBV21-1 to TRBJ2-7; the table's D gene call, TRBD1, was not cross checked with the DNA. TRBV21-1 is reported as a pseudogene. CDR3 size: 12 residues. The CDR3 region is CASKRQAYEQYF. Here the CDR3 DNA reads TGTGCCAGCAAAAGACAGGCCTACGAGCAGTACTTC.

The chain employs TRBV7-9 and TRBJ2-7; D unclear. CDR1 and CDR2 (germline): SEHNR, FQNEAQ (reference sequence). CDR3 length: 13 residues. The V gene lost 5 bases and the J gene lost 2 bases, with 10 bases spanning the gap. CDR3 DNA: TGTGCCAGCAGCCACTACAAAACCTACGAGCAGTACTTC. This codes for CASSHYKTYEQYF.

This sequence joins TRBV4-1 and TRBJ2-1; 9 bases are shared with TRBD2. The germline V gene encodes CDR1 MGHRA and CDR2 YSYEKL. The CDR3 loop spans 17 amino acids. V was pared by 2 bases and J by 0 bases, with 5 bases of the junction left unmatched. The CDR3 protein is CASSQSLAGSSYNEQFF. The CDR3 nucleotides are TGCGCCAGCAGCCAATCCCTAGCGGGAAGCTCCTACAATGAGCAGTTCTTC.

The V and J genes are TRBV2 and TRBJ2-7; TRBD1 matches at 7 bases. Germline V gene sequence: CDR1 SNHLY, CDR2 FYNNEI. The CDR3 is 14 residues long. V lost 6 bases to trimming and J lost 4 bases; unmatched junction nucleotides: 9. The CDR3 coding sequence is TGTGCCAGCAGGGAGGACAGGTCTTATTACGAGCAGTACTTC. It specifies CASREDRSYYEQYF.

The chain has TRBV29-1 and TRBJ1-5; D unresolved. Germline values: CDR1 SQVTM, CDR2 ANQGSEA. Trimming took 7 bases from V and 2 from J, leaving 9 bases between them. CDR3 size: 12 residues. The DNA for the CDR3 is TGCAGCGGTGGAGAAGGCAATCAGCCCCAGCATTTT. Its translation: CSGGEGNQPQHF.